What follows describes a single T cell receptor beta chain. Its target antigen remains unknown. Within one base of it there is no much larger clone, and no base qualities were kept. The data are from a study of blood T cell repertoires in COVID-19 (dated by TCRdb to about 2020). For the study in its entirety: Collaborator samples came from the United States, Italy and Spain and covered acute and convalescent phases of COVID-19. The samples were drawn from two sources: the first 160 participants of the ongoing ImmuneRACE study, and 1,254 subjects contributed by 6 global collaborators. The prospective study material was composed of cDNA or gDNA derived from T cells, B-cell-depleted T cells, or PBMCs. Nearly every sample came with metadata listing a de-identified subject ID, COVID-19 status, age in years and sex. Where available, HLA class I and class II types were obtained from metadata supplied by the sample provider rather than from assay-based typing. Deeply sampled blood TCRbeta repertoires from subjects exposed to, actively infected with, or recovered from COVID-19 were included in the dataset. The repertoires were released in a freely available public database intended as a resource for research on the immune response to SARS-CoV-2. Broader findings and caveats from the paper: How much clinical and demographic metadata was included differed by source and by participant, and the metadata was provided uncurated.

TCRbeta CDR3 regions were amplified from genomic DNA by means of the immunoSEQ Assay, a bias-controlled multiplex PCR. Per the source publication's procedure: The number of nucleated cells in each sample was estimated from the amplification of reference gene primers within the assay. To quantify the absolute abundance of each unique TCRbeta CDR3 rearrangement, sequence reads were collapsed and filtered. For each sample, productive Simpson clonality was calculated as the square root of Simpson's diversity index across productive rearrangements. Imported from immuneACCESS, the table was reduced by TCRdb to in-frame sequences with V and J called. These copies leave out some clones; in studies compared against another copy, an unresolved V gene accounts for under half, and the cause of the remainder is not known. The DNA gave D and trimming, while V, J and clone size come from that table. For this sample the table gives about 50,000 clones, of which 75% to 90% were detected only once. About 6% of the sample goes to the ten largest clones.

The collaborating institutions used their own protocols to collect whole blood in K2EDTA tubes. Collaborator samples were shipped for TCRbeta analysis as frozen whole blood, isolated PBMCs, or DNA extracted from either sample type. This receptor was obtained from a man in his sixties with acute or convalescent COVID-19. The sequenced sample consisted of peripheral blood.

The DNA sequence follows: TGCGCCAGCAGTCAGGAGGAAAGGGACAGCCCAAGCTCTGGGGCCAACGTCCTGACTTTC. The translation is CASSQEERDSPSSGANVLTF. The chain couples TRBV23-1 to TRBJ2-6; TRBD1 matches 7 bases in the middle. TRBV23-1 is assigned to the ORF class and has an uncertain function. V ends up 3 bases short and J 0 bases short, with an unmatched junction base count of 14. The CDR3 starts with the cysteine, ends with the phenylalanine, and has 20 residues. Of the read, only the CDR3 DNA is kept; its 60 bases are in frame from base 1.